A single sample is the source of the 18 T cell receptor beta chains below, sequenced in a study of T cell responses to AZD1222 COVID-19 vaccine. Sequencing was performed with immunoSEQ multiplex PCR; in TCRdb, only in-frame clones are kept and a portion is missing. Of under 200,000 clones in the sample, around 93% are singletons; the top ten hold approximately 2%. The sample here was peripheral blood, taken on day 0 of AZD1222 vaccination. These receptor sequences come from an adult in good health.

The rearrangement links TRBV2 to TRBJ1-1; no clear D gene. The CDR3 runs to 14 residues. V gave up 5 bases and J gave up 3 bases, with 13 bases separating them. Germline V gene data show CDR1 as SNHLY and CDR2 as FYNNEI. CDR3 protein: CASSQQTWDTEAFF. The CDR3 DNA follows: TGTGCCAGCAGTCAACAGACATGGGACACTGAAGCTTTCTTT.

The chain couples TRBV5-4 to TRBJ2-7, with 10 bases matching TRBD1. The germline CDR1 and CDR2 sequences are SGHNT and YYREEE (reference sequence). This CDR3 comprises 15 residues. V lost 4 bases, J lost 5 bases, and 9 bases stayed unmatched. CDR3 nucleotides: TGTGCCAGCAGCCCAACCCGACAGGGGGCCAACGAGCAGTACTTC. Translating it yields CASSPTRQGANEQYF.

CDR3 coding DNA: TGTGCCAGCAGCTTCACCTCGGGACAGGGTGGATCACCCCTCCACTTT. Translating it yields CASSFTSGQGGSPLHF. The J gene is TRBJ1-6, the V gene TRBV7-9, with 9 bases fitting TRBD1. The germline V gene encodes CDR1 SEHNR and CDR2 FQNEAQ (reference sequence). V was pared by 3 bases and J by 10 bases, with 10 bases of the junction left unmatched. CDR3 length equals 16 residues.

The chain employs TRBV20-1 and TRBJ2-7; D is ambiguous. The V gene lost 1 base and the J gene lost 7 bases, with 8 bases spanning the gap. Per the germline V gene, CDR1 is DFQATT and CDR2 is SNEGSKA (reference sequence). The CDR3 runs to 11 residues. The CDR3 DNA reads TGCAGTGCTAGAGTAGACTGGGAGCAGTACTTC. It codes for CSARVDWEQYF.

The V call is TRBV7-8, the J call TRBJ2-2; 9 bases align to TRBD2. Trimming at V came to 5 bases and at J to 5 bases, leaving 12 bases not matched to a gene. The CDR3 has 17 residues. Germline values: CDR1 SGHVS, CDR2 FQNEAQ. The CDR3 DNA reads as TGTGCCAGCAGCACCACTCGCGGGGGGGCCGGGACCGGGGAGCTGTTTTTT. It is translated as CASSTTRGGAGTGELFF.

The chain recombines TRBV6-2 or TRBV6-3 with TRBJ2-1; no clear D gene. The germline gives CDR1 MNHEY, CDR2 SVGEGT. The V end was cut by 5 bases, the J end by 0 bases, with 8 bases between. CDR3 length: 14 residues. The CDR3 DNA sequence: TGTGCCAGCAGTCGCGCTGGCTCCTACAATGAGCAGTTCTTC. The encoded protein is CASSRAGSYNEQFF.

The V call is TRBV6-2 or TRBV6-3, the J call TRBJ2-7, with D uncertain. Trimming pared 6 bases from V and 8 bases from J, leaving 8 bases between. Germline values: CDR1 MNHEY, CDR2 SVGEGT. The CDR3 totals 10 residues. As DNA, the CDR3 is TGTGCCAGCAGCGAAAAGAAGCAGTACTTC. Its translation: CASSEKKQYF.

The V gene is TRBV18, the J gene TRBJ2-1; D gene unclear. V was pared by 3 bases and J by 12 bases, with 9 bases between. The CDR3 length is 11 residues. Germline values: CDR1 KGHSH, CDR2 LQKENI. This CDR3 reads CASSPVEGQFF. The CDR3 DNA reads TGTGCCAGCTCACCTGTGGAAGGGCAGTTCTTC.

The J gene is TRBJ1-5, the V gene TRBV7-2; D is unresolved. The CDR3 has 14 amino acids. Trimming left V 7 bases short and J 4 bases short, with 14 bases between. The germline V gene has CDR1 SGHTA and CDR2 FQGNSA. As DNA, the CDR3 is TGTGCCAGCACCTCGGAGCAAGTTAATCAGCCCCAGCATTTT. This translates into CASTSEQVNQPQHF.

J is TRBJ2-7 and V is TRBV19; 9 nucleotides align to TRBD1. The CDR3 runs to 15 residues. V lost 3 bases to trimming and J lost 3 bases; unmatched junction nucleotides: 6. CDR1 and CDR2 from the germline V gene are LNHDA and SQIVND (reference sequence). In DNA form, the CDR3 reads TGTGCCAGTAGTATTCCGGGACAGGGACTCTACGAGCAGTACTTC. Its translation is CASSIPGQGLYEQYF.

The CDR3 coding sequence is TGTGCCAGCAGTACTAGCAATCAGCCCCAGCATTTT. Protein product: CASSTSNQPQHF. The chain has TRBV6-5 and TRBJ1-5, with D unresolved. V was pared by 5 bases and J by 0 bases, with 2 bases between. The CDR3 extends over 12 amino acids. Germline assignment: CDR1 MNHEY and CDR2 SVGAGI.

The chain recombines TRBV7-2 with TRBJ2-5, with a weak D call TRBD2 (6 bases). Germline V CDR1 and CDR2: SGHTA, FQGNSA. The CDR3 is made up of 15 amino acids. The V end lost 2 bases, the J end lost 3 bases, and 13 bases lay between the germline ends. The CDR3 spells CASSLRRGGKETQYF. The CDR3 DNA is TGTGCCAGCAGCTTACGAAGGGGCGGGAAAGAGACCCAGTACTTC.

V and J are TRBV28 and TRBJ1-5, with 8 bases matching TRBD1. The ends lost 10 bases at V and 2 bases at J; junction bases unmatched: 7. CDR3 length: 14 amino acids. CDR1 and CDR2 from the germline V gene are MDHEN and SYDVKM. The chain's CDR3 is CANQQGVGNQPQHF. The CDR3, as DNA: TGTGCCAACCAACAGGGGGTCGGCAATCAGCCCCAGCATTTT.

This clone was seen a single time. The chain links TRBV5-1 to TRBJ1-4; a possible D gene is TRBD1 (5 bases). The CDR3 sequence is 15 residues long. Germline values: CDR1 SGHRS, CDR2 YFSETQ. V gave up 4 bases and J gave up 8 bases, with 18 bases separating them. The CDR3 coding sequence is TGCGCCAGCAGCGTCGCGGGGCGGTTGGACGAAAAACTGTTTTTT. This sequence encodes CASSVAGRLDEKLFF.

This chain uses TRBV18 with TRBJ2-7, with 11 bases identical to TRBD2. The CDR3 runs to 15 residues. V lost 2 bases and J lost 2; bases outside the gene matches: 2. Looked up from germline, CDR1 is KGHSH and CDR2 is LQKENI. The CDR3 DNA reads TGTGCCAGCTCACCAGGGACTAGCGGTACCTACGAGCAGTACTTC. It is translated as CASSPGTSGTYEQYF.

V usage is TRBV6-2 or TRBV6-3 and J usage is TRBJ1-1, with D hard to call. V was pared by 0 bases and J by 0 bases, with 14 bases between. This CDR3 comprises 17 residues. In germline, CDR1 is MNHEY, CDR2 SVGEGT. DNA of the CDR3: TGTGCCAGCAGTTACTCGATTAGAATCGGGGTGAACACTGAAGCTTTCTTT. Translated: CASSYSIRIGVNTEAFF.

The chain links TRBV11-2 to TRBJ1-1, with D unresolved. Trimming stripped 6 bases from V and 3 bases from J, with 11 bases between. The CDR3 runs 13 residues. Germline V gene data show CDR1 as SGHAT and CDR2 as FQNNGV. The DNA of the CDR3 is TGTGCCAGCAGTCGAACAGCGGACACTGAAGCTTTCTTT. As protein: CASSRTADTEAFF.

This chain links TRBV6-5 with TRBJ2-3, with TRBD2 identical over 11 bases. Germline loops: CDR1 MNHEY, CDR2 SVGAGI. The ends lost 6 bases at V and 3 bases at J; junction bases unmatched: 5. The CDR3 totals 15 residues. In DNA form, the CDR3 reads TGTGCCAGCAGGCCACTAGCGGGAGTTACAGATACGCAGTATTTT. Translation gives CASRPLAGVTDTQYF.